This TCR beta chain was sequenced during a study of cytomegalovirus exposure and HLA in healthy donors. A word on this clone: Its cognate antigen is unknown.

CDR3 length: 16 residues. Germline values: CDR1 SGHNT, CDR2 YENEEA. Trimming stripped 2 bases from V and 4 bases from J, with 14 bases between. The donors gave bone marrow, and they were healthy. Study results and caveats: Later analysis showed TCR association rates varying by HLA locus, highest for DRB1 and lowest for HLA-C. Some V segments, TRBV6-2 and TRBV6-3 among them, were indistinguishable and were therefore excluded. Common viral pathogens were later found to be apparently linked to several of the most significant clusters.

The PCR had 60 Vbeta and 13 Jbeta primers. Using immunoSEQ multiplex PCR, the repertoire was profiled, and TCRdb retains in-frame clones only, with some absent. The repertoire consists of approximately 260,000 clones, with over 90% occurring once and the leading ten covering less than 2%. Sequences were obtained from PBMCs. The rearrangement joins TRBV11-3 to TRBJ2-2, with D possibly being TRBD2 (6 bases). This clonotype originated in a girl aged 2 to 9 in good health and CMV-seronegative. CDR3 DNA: TGTGCCAGCAGCTTACGGGGGACTTGGGGCACCGGGGAGCTGTTTTTT. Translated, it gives CASSLRGTWGTGELFF.